The 21 T cell receptor beta chains below come from one sample, sequenced in a study of blood T cell repertoires in COVID-19. This table comes from immunoSEQ multiplex PCR, and its TCRdb copy is limited to in-frame clones, with some not included. Of about 240,000 clones in the sample, about 85% were seen once. Sequenced sample: peripheral blood. The receptors shown here come from a man in his 60s who had recovered from COVID-19.

The V and J genes are TRBV29-1 and TRBJ2-1, with 10 bases aligning to TRBD1. This CDR3 region has 12 residues. Germline V gene lookup returns CDR1 SQVTM and CDR2 ANQGSEA. V gave up 7 bases and J gave up 14 bases; unmatched junction bases: 11. CDR3 nucleotide sequence: TGCAGCGCCCAGACAGGGGGCAGGTTTGAGTTCTTC. This sequence encodes CSAQTGGRFEFF.

The rearrangement links TRBV19 to TRBJ1-2; TRBD1 agrees at 7 bases. The CDR3 consists of 17 residues. Germline V lookup: CDR1 LNHDA, CDR2 SQIVND (reference sequence). Trimming at V came to 5 bases and at J to 0 bases, leaving 12 bases not matched to a gene. The CDR3, as DNA: TGTGCCAGTAGTTCGTTACAGGGGCCACCTCCTAACTATGGCTACACCTTC. It specifies CASSSLQGPPPNYGYTF.

This chain joins TRBV28 and TRBJ1-1; D is possibly TRBD1 (6 bases). There are 17 residues in the CDR3. Germline V CDR1 and CDR2: MDHEN, SYDVKM. Trimming pared 2 bases from V and 4 bases from J, leaving 20 bases between. CDR3 region: CASSLQMTGGEFTEAFF. CDR3 DNA sequence: TGTGCCAGCAGTTTACAGATGACAGGTGGGGAGTTCACTGAAGCTTTCTTT.

The V call is TRBV3-1 (or the pseudogene TRBV3-2), the J call TRBJ1-1, with 10 bases matching TRBD1. Germline loops: CDR1 LGHDT, CDR2 YNNKEL (reference sequence). CDR3 length equals 16 residues. V lost 1 base, J lost 6 bases, and 8 bases stayed unmatched. The CDR3 protein is CASSQVGDRGSAEAFF. Here the CDR3 DNA reads TGTGCCAGCAGCCAAGTGGGGGACAGGGGATCGGCTGAAGCTTTCTTT.

The rearrangement uses TRBV30 and TRBJ2-3; D possibly corresponds to TRBD1 (6 bases). This CDR3 contains 14 residues. The ends were cut back, 2 bases at V and 2 bases at J, with 11 bases in the middle. The germline V gene encodes CDR1 GTSNPN and CDR2 SVGIG (reference sequence). DNA for the CDR3: TGTGCCTGGAGTTTGGACAGACTCACAGATACGCAGTATTTT. Residues: CAWSLDRLTDTQYF. Supplemented by reference TRBV30 and TRBJ2-3, the full variable domain reads SQTIHQWPATLVQPVGSPLSLECTVEGTSNPNLYWYRQAAGRGLQLLFYSVGIGQISSEVPQNLSASRPQDRQFILSSKKLLLSDSGFYLCAWSLDRLTDTQYFGPGTRLTVL.

V is TRBV2 and J is TRBJ1-2; D not certain. The germline CDR1 and CDR2 sequences are SNHLY and FYNNEI. Trimming removed 10 bases at V and 7 bases at J, with 25 bases between. The CDR3 totals 15 residues. Here the CDR3 DNA reads TGTGCCACCCCAAGTGGGTGGACGGACTCTTTTGGCTACACCTTC. Translating it yields CATPSGWTDSFGYTF. The whole variable domain, remainder taken from reference TRBV2 and TRBJ1-2, is EPEVTQTPSHQVTQMGQEVILRCVPISNHLYFYWYRQILGQKVEFLVSFYNNEISEKSEIFDDQFSVERPDGSNFTLKIRSTKLEDSAMYFCATPSGWTDSFGYTFGSGTRLTVV.

This chain joins TRBV19 and TRBJ2-4; no firm D call. Germline V gene data show CDR1 as LNHDA and CDR2 as SQIVND (reference sequence). Trimming removed 4 bases at V and 0 bases at J, with 4 bases between. The CDR3 sequence is 13 residues long. The CDR3 bases are TGTGCCAGTAGTACACTAGCCAAAAACATTCAGTACTTC. Its translation: CASSTLAKNIQYF.

This chain links TRBV4-2 with TRBJ2-5, with D tentatively TRBD1 (5 bases). The CDR3 is 15 residues long. The germline CDR1 and CDR2 sequences are LGHNA and YNFKEQ. Trimming removed 5 bases at V and 5 bases at J, with 18 bases between. CDR3 bases: TGTGCCAGCAGCTTGTACCAGGGTTACGGGGAGACCCAGTACTTC. Its translation: CASSLYQGYGETQYF.

This sequence joins TRBV18 and TRBJ2-7; no reliable D call. There are 15 residues in the CDR3. V lost 0 bases to trimming and J lost 3 bases, with 12 bases between them. Germline CDR1 is KGHSH and CDR2 is LQKENI. DNA of the CDR3: TGTGCCAGCTCACCACCGGCAGAACACCTCTACGAGCAGTACGTC. Translating gives CASSPPAEHLYEQYV.

V usage is TRBV20-1 and J usage is TRBJ1-2; D is undetermined. V lost 6 bases, J lost 4 bases, and 9 bases lay in between. This CDR3 spans 11 amino acids. The V gene's germline CDR1 is DFQATT and CDR2 SNEGSKA (reference sequence). CDR3 DNA: TGCAGTGCAGTGACTGTCTATGGCTACACCTTC. It encodes CSAVTVYGYTF.

V is TRBV12-3 or TRBV12-4 and J is TRBJ2-7; maybe TRBD1 (6 bases). Trimming left V 5 bases short and J 3 bases short, with 11 bases between. The CDR3 covers 13 residues. The CDR3 protein is CASSRTGNYEQYF. CDR3 bases: TGTGCCAGCAGTCGAACAGGGAACTACGAGCAGTACTTC.

V usage is TRBV6-6 and J usage is TRBJ1-2; D is unresolved. Trimming shortened V by 2 bases and J by 0 bases, and 10 bases separated the two germline ends. Per the germline V gene, CDR1 is MNHNY and CDR2 is SVGAGI (reference sequence). The length of the CDR3 is 15 residues. CDR3 in amino acids: CASSYEGRSNYGYTF. The CDR3 nucleotides read TGTGCCAGCAGTTACGAGGGCAGATCTAACTATGGCTACACCTTC.

V is TRBV6-1 and J is TRBJ1-5; weak D call: TRBD1 (6 bases). The ends were cut back, 4 bases at V and 0 bases at J, with 13 bases in the middle. This CDR3 spans 16 amino acids. CDR1 and CDR2 (germline): MNHNS, SASEGT. This CDR3 reads CASSGAQGNSNQPQHF. CDR3 coding DNA: TGTGCCAGCAGTGGAGCCCAGGGGAATAGCAATCAGCCCCAGCATTTT.

The rearrangement links TRBV5-1 to TRBJ1-1; D possibly corresponds to TRBD1 (6 bases). Germline V gene data show CDR1 as SGHRS and CDR2 as YFSETQ. The CDR3 consists of 14 residues. Trimming took 4 bases from V and 4 from J, leaving 14 bases between them. CDR3 sequence: CASSRTGSGTEAFF. As DNA, the CDR3 is TGCGCCAGCAGCCGAACAGGGTCCGGCACTGAAGCTTTCTTT.

The rearrangement joins TRBV5-6 to TRBJ1-4, with D hard to call. V was shortened by 4 bases and J by 10 bases, with 17 bases between the two germline ends. Germline values: CDR1 SGHDT, CDR2 YYEEEE. This CDR3 is built from 14 residues. As DNA, the CDR3 is TGTGCCAGCAGCCCGGATATGGGTCGGGGAAAACTGTTTTTT. It codes for CASSPDMGRGKLFF.

The chain links TRBV10-3 to TRBJ2-2; 12 nucleotides line up with TRBD2. CDR3 size: 15 residues. Germline CDR1 is ENHRY and CDR2 is SYGVKD. Losses at the gene ends were 6 bases for V and 5 bases for J; bases not matched to a gene: 4. CDR3 in amino acids: CAISRLAGDTGELFF. The CDR3 DNA reads as TGTGCCATCAGCCGACTAGCGGGGGATACCGGGGAGCTGTTTTTT.

Only a few counts were recorded for this clone. This chain connects TRBV6-2 or TRBV6-3 to TRBJ1-4, with TRBD1 matching over 7 bases. The CDR3 is made up of 16 amino acids. Germline CDR1 reads MNHEY; CDR2 reads SVGEGT. Losses at the gene ends were 5 bases for V and 5 bases for J; bases not matched to a gene: 11. CDR3: CASSQAMTGRNEKLFF. CDR3 nucleotide sequence: TGTGCCAGCAGTCAGGCAATGACAGGGAGAAATGAAAAACTGTTTTTT.

Regarding this clone: The junction departs from the called germline gene at one end, perhaps through a read error. The V gene is TRBV6-6, the J gene TRBJ1-6; the match to TRBD1 covers 10 bases. The germline gives CDR1 MNHNY, CDR2 SVGAGI (reference sequence). The CDR3 covers 15 residues. CDR3 in amino acids: CASRYWGQGYSPLHF. The CDR3 region has the DNA TGTGCCAGCAGATACTGGGGACAGGGGTATTCACCCCTCCACTTT.

The chain couples TRBV2 to TRBJ2-3, with D perhaps TRBD1 (5 bases). The CDR3 spans 14 residues. V lost 2 bases to trimming and J lost 8 bases, with 14 bases between them. CDR1 SNHLY and CDR2 FYNNEI come from the germline V gene. The CDR3 region has the DNA TGTGCCAGCAGTGAACGTTTTGTCCAGGGTACGCAGTATTTT. It translates to CASSERFVQGTQYF.

This sequence joins TRBV3-1 (or the pseudogene TRBV3-2) and TRBJ2-1, with no clear D. Trimming left V 1 base short and J 8 bases short, with 6 bases between. CDR3 length equals 12 residues. Germline loops: CDR1 LGHDT, CDR2 YNNKEL (reference sequence). The CDR3 is CASSQVFYEQFF. CDR3 in DNA: TGTGCCAGCAGCCAAGTCTTCTATGAGCAGTTCTTC.

The CDR3 DNA sequence: TGCGCCAGCAGCTTGGCCCCAGGGGACTCCTACGAGCAGTACGTC. It codes for CASSLAPGDSYEQYV. The chain uses TRBV5-1 and TRBJ2-7; possibly TRBD1 for D (6 bases). The CDR3 has 15 amino acids. CDR1 and CDR2 (germline): SGHRS, YFSETQ. Trimming took off 0 bases at V and 0 bases at J, with 10 bases between the two ends.